This T cell receptor beta chain was captured by sequencing in a study of tumor-infiltrating lymphocytes in localized non-small cell lung cancer. Study summary: The cohort mixed smokers and never-smokers, several histologies, and some post-neoadjuvant-chemotherapy samples. Study observations and caveats: Different pieces of the same tissue went to different assays, confounding technical variation with intratumor heterogeneity. Immunotypes IM1 and IM2 had similar TCR-derived T-cell fractions. Compared with uninvolved lung, tumors showed higher T cell infiltration by TCRbeta sequencing.

This table comes from immunoSEQ multiplex PCR, and its TCRdb copy is limited to in-frame clones, with some not included. The data contain thousands of clones, almost 70% of them singletons. This clone turned up a few times. Its antigen is not identified. The TCR originated in a human donor with non-small cell lung cancer. The specimen sequenced was uninvolved lung tissue not adjacent to the tumor.

The CDR3 nucleotides read TGTGCCAGCAGCCAGGATAGGTTCAGGGGCCCCAACGAGCAGTACTTC. Protein product: CASSQDRFRGPNEQYF. This chain joins TRBV14 and TRBJ2-7; D might be TRBD1 (6 bases). V dropped 3 bases and J dropped 5 bases, with 20 bases sitting between them. CDR1 and CDR2 (germline): SGHDN, FVKESK. This CDR3 region has 16 residues.